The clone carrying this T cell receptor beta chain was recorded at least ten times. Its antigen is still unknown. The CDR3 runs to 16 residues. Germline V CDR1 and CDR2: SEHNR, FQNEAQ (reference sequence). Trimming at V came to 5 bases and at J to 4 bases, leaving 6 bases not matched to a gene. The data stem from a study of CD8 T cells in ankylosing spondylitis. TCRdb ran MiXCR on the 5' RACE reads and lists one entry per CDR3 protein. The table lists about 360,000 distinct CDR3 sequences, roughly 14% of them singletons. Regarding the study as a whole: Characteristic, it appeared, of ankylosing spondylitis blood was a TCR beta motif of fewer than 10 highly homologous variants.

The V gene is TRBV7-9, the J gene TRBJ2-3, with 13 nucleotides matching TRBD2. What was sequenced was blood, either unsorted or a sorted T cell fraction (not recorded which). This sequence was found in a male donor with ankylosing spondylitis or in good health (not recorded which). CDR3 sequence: CASSARLAGGADTQYF. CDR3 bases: TGTGCCAGCAGCGCCCGACTAGCGGGAGGAGCAGATACGCAGTATTTT.